What follows are 14 T cell receptor beta chains derived from one specimen sequenced in a study of T cell changes during pregnancy in multiple sclerosis. Generated by immunoSEQ multiplex PCR, the TCRdb table keeps only in-frame clones and is missing some. Of some 70,000 clones listed, approximately 92% are singletons. The starting material was peripheral blood, obtained in the second trimester of pregnancy. Receptors originate from a female donor in good health, enrolled as a control in a pregnancy study.

The chain employs TRBV19 and TRBJ2-3; 8 bases align to TRBD2. The CDR3 spans 14 residues. The junction had 8 bases not matched to a gene; V was cut back by 7 bases and J by 5 bases. CDR1 is LNHDA and CDR2 is SQIVND in the germline V gene (reference sequence). CDR3 coding DNA: TGTGCCAGTACTTTGCGGGGGGCCTTAGATACGCAGTATTTT. Translating gives CASTLRGALDTQYF.

This chain connects TRBV16 to TRBJ1-2; D is uncertain. Trimming left V 0 bases short and J 4 bases short, with 6 bases between. Germline V CDR1 and CDR2: KGHSY, FQNENV. This CDR3 spans 13 amino acids. In nucleotides, the CDR3 is TGTGCCAGCAGCCAATCTGGAGGCTATGGCTACACCTTC. It yields the protein CASSQSGGYGYTF.

The rearrangement links TRBV7-9 to TRBJ2-7; no clear D gene. The germline V and J ends were trimmed by 1 base and 3 bases, with 7 bases remaining between them. In germline, CDR1 is SEHNR, CDR2 FQNEAQ (reference sequence). The CDR3 is 13 amino acids. CDR3 residues: CASSLGVGYEQYF. The CDR3 DNA is TGTGCCAGCAGCTTAGGAGTCGGCTACGAGCAGTACTTC.

The V gene is TRBV4-2, the J gene TRBJ1-4; 8 bases match TRBD1. The CDR3 sequence is 13 residues long. Trimming removed 3 bases from V and 6 bases from J; junction bases left unmatched: 0. Germline V lookup: CDR1 LGHNA, CDR2 YNFKEQ. CDR3 nucleotide sequence: TGTGCCAGCAGCCAGACAGGGGATGAAAAACTGTTTTTT. Residues: CASSQTGDEKLFF.

The rearrangement uses TRBV6-6 and TRBJ2-3; 8 bases map to TRBD2. Germline V gene sequence: CDR1 MNHNY, CDR2 SVGAGI (reference sequence). V lost 7 bases to trimming and J lost 2 bases; unmatched junction nucleotides: 11. The CDR3 runs 16 residues. The chain's CDR3 is CASTAPSGGYTDTQYF. The CDR3 DNA reads as TGTGCCAGCACCGCCCCGAGCGGGGGTTACACAGATACGCAGTATTTT.

This clone has a single count. This chain joins TRBV10-1 and TRBJ1-1; D unresolved. Trimming removed 8 bases at V and 2 bases at J, with 15 bases between. The CDR3 length is 14 residues. Per germline, CDR1 WNHNN and CDR2 SYGVQD (reference sequence). Here the CDR3 reads CASVYRETNTEAFF. In nucleotides, the CDR3 is TGCGCCAGCGTATACCGGGAGACCAACACTGAAGCTTTCTTT.

The rearrangement uses TRBV23-1 and TRBJ1-2, with 7 bases fitting TRBD1. TRBV23-1 is filed as an ORF, its function uncertain. This CDR3 region has 13 residues. Losses at the gene ends were 3 bases for V and 3 bases for J; bases not matched to a gene: 1. CDR3 loop: CASSHGTDYGYTF. CDR3 bases: TGCGCCAGCAGTCATGGGACAGACTATGGCTACACCTTC.

The J gene is TRBJ2-7, the V gene TRBV6-5, with 16 bases identical to TRBD2. The CDR3 consists of 16 residues. Germline CDR1 and CDR2: MNHEY and SVGAGI. V lost 2 bases to trimming and J lost 7 bases; unmatched junction nucleotides: 5. The DNA for the CDR3 is TGTGCCAGCAGTTACGGGACTAGCGGGGGGGCGAGAGAGCAGTACTTC. This sequence encodes CASSYGTSGGAREQYF.

V is TRBV9 and J is TRBJ2-3; D not certain. V shed 7 bases and J shed 0 bases, with 9 bases lying between them. The CDR3 covers 13 residues. From germline, CDR1 is SGDLS and CDR2 YYNGEE. The CDR3 DNA follows: TGTGCCAGCGACTCCTCTAGCACAGATACGCAGTATTTT. Its protein is CASDSSSTDTQYF.

The chain couples TRBV2 to TRBJ2-7; tentatively, D is TRBD1 (6 bases). Deletions cut 6 bases from V and 2 bases from J, with 14 bases between. The CDR3 contains 14 residues. CDR1 is SNHLY, CDR2 FYNNEI, per germline. CDR3 protein: CASRPTGIPYEQYF. DNA of the CDR3: TGTGCCAGCAGGCCCACAGGGATCCCCTACGAGCAGTACTTC.

This clone was observed a handful of times. The chain combines TRBV6-5 with TRBJ1-3, with D hard to call. CDR1 is MNHEY and CDR2 is SVGAGI in the germline V gene. Trimming removed 6 bases at V and 7 bases at J, with 13 bases between. The CDR3 has 13 residues. The CDR3 loop is CASRLRAGNTIYF. As DNA, the CDR3 is TGTGCCAGCAGGTTACGCGCGGGGAACACCATATATTTT.

This clone came up once. The J gene is TRBJ1-5, the V gene TRBV6-5; TRBD1 agrees at 7 bases. The junction had 6 bases not matched to a gene; V was cut back by 6 bases and J by 7 bases. The CDR3 totals 13 residues. Germline V gene lookup returns CDR1 MNHEY and CDR2 SVGAGI. This CDR3 is CASRTGRNQPQHF. CDR3 nucleotide sequence: TGTGCCAGCAGGACAGGGCGAAACCAGCCCCAGCATTTT.

J is TRBJ1-6 and V is TRBV4-2; possible D gene TRBD1, 6 bases. The CDR3 covers 16 residues. Germline CDR1 and CDR2: LGHNA and YNFKEQ. Trimming removed 1 base from V and 10 bases from J, with 17 bases in between. As DNA, the CDR3 is TGTGCCAGCAGCCAAGCCCCCACAGGGATGGGATCACCCCTCCACTTT. It yields the protein CASSQAPTGMGSPLHF.

Note on this clone: The sample carries other DNA sequences with the same CDR3. The V and J genes are TRBV5-1 and TRBJ2-1, with TRBD2 matching 12 bases. The germline V gene has CDR1 SGHRS and CDR2 YFSETQ. The CDR3 extends over 16 amino acids. Trimming at V came to 3 bases and at J to 7 bases, leaving 8 bases not matched to a gene. This chain's CDR3 is CASSSGTSGGRNEQFF. CDR3 bases: TGCGCCAGCAGCTCAGGCACTAGCGGGGGGCGGAATGAGCAGTTCTTC. Based on the CDR3 plus reference TRBV5-1 and TRBJ2-1, the full variable domain is KAGVTQTPRYLIKTRGQQVTLSCSPISGHRSVSWYQQTPGQGLQFLFEYFSETQRNKGNFPGRFSGRQFSNSRSEMNVSTLELGDSALYLCASSSGTSGGRNEQFFGPGTRLTVL.